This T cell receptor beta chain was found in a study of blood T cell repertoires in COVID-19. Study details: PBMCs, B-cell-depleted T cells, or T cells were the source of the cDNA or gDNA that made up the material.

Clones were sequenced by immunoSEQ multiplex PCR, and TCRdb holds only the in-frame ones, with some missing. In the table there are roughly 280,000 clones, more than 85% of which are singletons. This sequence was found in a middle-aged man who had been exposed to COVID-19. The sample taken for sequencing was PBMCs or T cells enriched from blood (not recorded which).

The CDR3 region is CAWSVGGRTEAFF. As DNA, the CDR3 is TGTGCCTGGAGTGTGGGGGGGCGGACTGAAGCTTTCTTT. The chain has TRBV30 and TRBJ1-1, with D possibly TRBD1 on 6 matching bases. CDR3 size: 13 residues. Looked up from germline, CDR1 is GTSNPN and CDR2 is SVGIG (reference sequence). Trimming stripped 0 bases from V and 5 bases from J, with 10 bases between.